The 7 T cell receptor beta chains given below trace back to one sample, sequenced in a study of regulatory T cells in long-lasting Graves disease. To make TCR beta libraries, researchers used iRepertoire HTBI primers and Arm-PCR of CDR3 regions. TCRdb re-called the multiplex PCR reads with MiXCR, one entry per CDR3 protein. Of 350,000 to 500,000 distinct CDR3 sequences listed, 14% are singletons. Time point described: newly diagnosed GD, antithyroid drugs for less than 3 months. After RNA was extracted from PBMCs, the TCR library was made from it. This sample also appeared in a second study, on T cells in Graves' hyperthyroidism and ophthalmopathy.

Sequencing used peripheral blood mononuclear cells (PBMCs), obtained at new diagnosis, from a patient treated with antithyroid drugs. These receptors were obtained from a woman in her forties or fifties with Graves disease.

The chain recombines TRBV5-1 with TRBJ2-7; D is unclear. The CDR3 has 15 amino acids. The V gene lost 0 bases and the J gene lost 3 bases, with 13 bases spanning the gap. Germline V CDR1 and CDR2: SGHRS, YFSETQ. CDR3 nucleotide sequence: TGCGCCAGCAGCTTGGCACCCCAAATTCGCTACGAGCAGTACTTC. Its protein product is CASSLAPQIRYEQYF.

This sequence joins TRBV5-1 and TRBJ1-1; 8 nucleotides match TRBD1. In germline, CDR1 is SGHRS, CDR2 YFSETQ. After removal of 4 bases from V and 1 base from J, the junction contained 12 bases not matched to a gene. CDR3 size: 17 residues. CDR3 nucleotide sequence: TGCGCCAGCAGCATCCGGACAGGGTTTGATGGGAACACTGAAGCTTTCTTT. Translated, it gives CASSIRTGFDGNTEAFF.

This clonotype was found many times. V and J are TRBV6-1 and TRBJ1-5; unclear D gene. V was trimmed by 5 bases and J by 0 bases, leaving 14 bases between them. This CDR3 contains 16 residues. Germline lookup yields CDR1 MNHNS and CDR2 SASEGT. CDR3 coding DNA: TGTGCCAGCAGTACCGGGAACTCCTATAGCAATCAGCCCCAGCATTTT. Translated: CASSTGNSYSNQPQHF.

This clonotype was found many times. A much larger clone differs from this one at a single base, so this may be a read error. J is TRBJ2-1 and V is TRBV9, with 9 bases aligning to TRBD2. The V segment lost 2 bases and the J segment 0 bases; nucleotides outside the gene matches: 0. The CDR3 is 15 residues long. Germline loops: CDR1 SGDLS, CDR2 YYNGEE. CDR3 bases: TGTGCCAGCAGCGTTAGCGGGAGCTCCTACAATGAGCAGTTCTTC. This translates into CASSVSGSSYNEQFF.

In regard to this clonotype: The CDR3 does not end in the conserved phenylalanine or tryptophan, so this is likely a read error. The chain links TRBV20-1 to TRBJ2-3; the match to TRBD2 covers 12 bases. The CDR3 covers 15 residues. Germline V gene lookup returns CDR1 DFQATT and CDR2 SNEGSKA (reference sequence). The trim removed 5 bases at V and 6 bases at J, leaving 9 bases unmatched. CDR3 residues: CSAVTLAGGDDTQYC. Written as DNA, the CDR3 is TGCAGTGCTGTGACCCTAGCGGGAGGGGATGATACGCAGTATTGT.

The chain has TRBV2 and TRBJ2-3; no reliable D call. The CDR3 is 10 residues long. CDR1 is SNHLY and CDR2 is FYNNEI in the germline V gene. CDR3 in amino acids: CASGSDTQYF. CDR3 DNA: TGTGCGTCTGGCTCAGATACGCAGTATTTT. Variable domain in full (rest from reference TRBV2 and TRBJ2-3): EPEVTQTPSHQVTQMGQEVILRCVPISNHLYFYWYRQILGQKVEFLVSFYNNEISEKSEIFDDQFSVERPDGSNFTLKIRSTKLEDSAMYFCASGSDTQYFGPGTRLTVL.

This clonotype was detected many times. The V call is TRBV6-5, the J call TRBJ1-2; D ambiguous. The V and J ends lost 0 bases and 3 bases respectively, with 11 bases between them. Germline loops: CDR1 MNHEY, CDR2 SVGAGI. This CDR3 has 15 amino acids. CDR3 nucleotides: TGTGCCAGCAGTTACTCCCTGCCGGTGGACTATGGCTACACCTTC. Its translation is CASSYSLPVDYGYTF.